These 17 T cell receptor beta chains share one sample of origin, sequenced in a study of cytomegalovirus exposure and HLA in healthy donors (dated by TCRdb to 2017 to 2019). The protocol used for the library was the immunoSEQ multiplex PCR assay. For the multiplex PCR, a mixture combining 60 forward primers for TCR Vbeta segments and 13 reverse primers for TCR Jbeta segments was used. This is the immuneACCESS table as TCRdb keeps it, with only in-frame sequences that have V and J called. A part of the clones is gone; compared with another copy, unresolved V genes explain less than half, and the rest is unexplained. Here the sample has about 150,000 clones; around 75% occur a single time. About 1.5% of the sample is taken by the ten largest. Sequences were obtained from PBMCs. All receptors come from a woman aged 18-30 years in good health and CMV-seronegative.

The J gene is TRBJ2-3, the V gene TRBV19, with D tentatively TRBD2 (6 bases). Trimming took off 8 bases at V and 0 bases at J, with 18 bases between the two ends. CDR3 size: 16 residues. CDR1 LNHDA and CDR2 SQIVND come from the germline V gene (reference sequence). The CDR3 sequence is CASRDAGAGSTDTQYF. The DNA of the CDR3 is TGTGCCAGTCGTGATGCCGGGGCGGGGAGCACAGATACGCAGTATTTT.

V usage is TRBV11-2 and J usage is TRBJ2-3; D is undetermined. Looked up from germline, CDR1 is SGHAT and CDR2 is FQNNGV. This CDR3 spans 13 amino acids. V was shortened by 3 bases and J by 5 bases, with 9 bases between the two germline ends. Written as DNA, the CDR3 is TGTGCCAGCAGCTTCCGTCTCGTAGATACGCAGTATTTT. The encoded protein is CASSFRLVDTQYF. The variable domain in full, with the rest retrieved from reference TRBV11-2 and TRBJ2-3, is EAGVAQSPRYKIIEKRQSVAFWCNPISGHATLYWYQQILGQGPKLLIQFQNNGVVDDSQLPKDRFSAERLKGVDSTLKIQPAKLEDSAVYLCASSFRLVDTQYFGPGTRLTVL.

The chain joins TRBV7-9 to TRBJ2-5; D might be TRBD1 (6 bases). Germline CDR1 SEHNR, CDR2 FQNEAQ (reference sequence). The germline V and J ends were trimmed by 7 bases and 6 bases, with 12 bases remaining between them. The CDR3 is 12 residues long. The chain's CDR3 is CASTGATQTQYF. The CDR3, as DNA: TGTGCCAGCACAGGGGCCACCCAGACCCAGTACTTC.

J is TRBJ2-1 and V is TRBV6-5, with D uncertain. The CDR3 has 12 amino acids. V shed 6 bases and J shed 10 bases, with 13 bases lying between them. Germline V CDR1 and CDR2: MNHEY, SVGAGI. The CDR3 spells CASRRLGGEQFF. CDR3 DNA sequence: TGTGCCAGCAGAAGACTCGGTGGGGAGCAGTTCTTC.

This clone was counted a few times. The rearrangement uses TRBV6-6 and TRBJ1-5; D possibly corresponds to TRBD1 (5 bases). This CDR3 spans 16 amino acids. V gave up 0 bases and J gave up 4 bases, with 13 bases separating them. Germline values: CDR1 MNHNY, CDR2 SVGAGI (reference sequence). This CDR3 reads CASSYSPGLGNQPQHF. CDR3 DNA sequence: TGTGCCAGCAGTTACTCCCCGGGACTGGGGAATCAGCCCCAGCATTTT.

J is TRBJ2-7 and V is TRBV6-1; D is unresolved. Between the trimmed V and J ends, which lost 5 bases and 3 bases, there was a span of 11 bases. There are 13 residues in the CDR3. Germline V gene lookup returns CDR1 MNHNS and CDR2 SASEGT. The DNA for the CDR3 is TGTGCCAGCAGTTCGACTGGAATCTACGAGCAGTACGTC. Its protein product is CASSSTGIYEQYV.

The rearrangement links TRBV7-9 to TRBJ2-5; 9 nucleotides line up with TRBD2. In germline, CDR1 is SEHNR, CDR2 FQNEAQ (reference sequence). The CDR3 contains 15 residues. Losses at the gene ends were 4 bases for V and 3 bases for J; bases not matched to a gene: 6. The CDR3 nucleotides are TGTGCCAGCAGCTATAGACTAGCGGCTGAAGAGACCCAGTACTTC. Translating gives CASSYRLAAEETQYF.

The rearrangement uses TRBV28 and TRBJ2-7; 12 bases line up with TRBD2. With 5 bases clipped from V and 4 bases from J, the junction kept 21 bases outside the gene matches. The CDR3 extends over 20 amino acids. Germline-derived CDR1 and CDR2 are MDHEN and SYDVKM. CDR3 sequence: CASSRGTGRTSGNVQYEQYV. The CDR3 bases are TGTGCCAGCAGTCGAGGGACAGGGCGGACTAGCGGGAACGTCCAATACGAGCAGTACGTC.

This chain uses TRBV27 with TRBJ2-2; TRBD1 matches at 9 bases. The CDR3 loop spans 17 amino acids. Germline CDR1 MNHEY, CDR2 SMNVEV (reference sequence). V was pared by 4 bases and J by 9 bases, with 15 bases of the junction left unmatched. CDR3 coding DNA: TGTGCCAGCAGTTCCCTCATGGGCGGGACAGGGATTCGGGAGCTGTTTTTT. This codes for CASSSLMGGTGIRELFF.

J is TRBJ1-1 and V is TRBV5-4; 9 bases align to TRBD1. Germline CDR1 reads SGHNT; CDR2 reads YYREEE (reference sequence). The CDR3 consists of 13 residues. With 4 bases clipped from V and 8 bases from J, the junction kept 6 bases outside the gene matches. Here the CDR3 DNA reads TGTGCCAGCAGCGCTAGGGACAGGGCGGAAGCTTTCTTT. Translating it yields CASSARDRAEAFF.

Written as DNA, the CDR3 is TGTGCCAGCAGTCGACGGAGGAACACTGAAGCTTTCTTT. This gives the protein CASSRRRNTEAFF. V usage is TRBV6-5 and J usage is TRBJ1-1; no definite D call. V was clipped by 5 bases and J by 1 base, with 8 bases between them. The CDR3 runs 13 residues. The germline CDR1 and CDR2 sequences are MNHEY and SVGAGI.

V is TRBV27 and J is TRBJ1-1; a possible D gene is TRBD1 (6 bases). CDR1 is MNHEY, CDR2 SMNVEV, per germline (reference sequence). This CDR3 comprises 19 residues. V shed 4 bases and J shed 1 base, with 25 bases lying between them. The CDR3 DNA sequence: TGTGCCAGCAGTTCCCGGCCCCGACAGGAGATGATTAAGAACACTGAAGCTTTCTTT. It encodes CASSSRPRQEMIKNTEAFF.

The chain has TRBV7-2 and TRBJ1-2, with TRBD1 identical over 8 bases. Trimming took 4 bases from V and 5 from J; bases not matched to a gene: 9. Germline assignment: CDR1 SGHTA and CDR2 FQGNSA. This CDR3 comprises 15 residues. The CDR3 spells CASSSPGQGPYGYTF. CDR3 DNA: TGTGCCAGCAGCTCCCCCGGACAGGGCCCTTATGGCTACACCTTC. The full variable domain, rest sourced from reference TRBV7-2 and TRBJ1-2, is GAGVSQSPSNKVTEKGKDVELRCDPISGHTALYWYRQSLGQGLEFLIYFQGNSAPDKSGLPSDRFSAERTGGSVSTLTIQRTQQEDSAVYLCASSSPGQGPYGYTFGSGTRLTVV.

The V call is TRBV7-6, the J call TRBJ2-2; weak D call: TRBD1 (5 bases). Trimming shortened V by 1 base and J by 0 bases, and 9 bases separated the two germline ends. Looked up from germline, CDR1 is SGHVS and CDR2 is FNYEAQ. This CDR3 has 16 residues. CDR3 loop: CASSLETAANTGELFF. Here the CDR3 DNA reads TGTGCCAGCAGCTTAGAGACAGCTGCGAACACCGGGGAGCTGTTTTTT. The entire variable domain, with the rest obtained from reference TRBV7-6 and TRBJ2-2, is as follows: GAGVSQSPRYKVTKRGQDVALRCDPISGHVSLYWYRQALGQGPEFLTYFNYEAQQDKSGLPNDRFSAERPEGSISTLTIQRTEQRDSAMYRCASSLETAANTGELFFGEGSRLTVL.

This clone was seen a handful of times. The chain recombines TRBV19 with TRBJ1-2; a weak D match, TRBD1 (6 bases). CDR1 and CDR2 from the germline V gene are LNHDA and SQIVND (reference sequence). The V gene lost 4 bases and the J gene lost 8 bases, with 17 bases spanning the gap. The CDR3 runs 14 residues. CDR3 residues: CASSTPRRGIGYTF. The CDR3 DNA reads as TGTGCCAGTAGTACCCCTAGAAGGGGGATAGGCTACACCTTC.

The chain has TRBV5-1 and TRBJ2-5; TRBD2 matches 7 bases. The ends lost 5 bases at V and 1 base at J; junction bases unmatched: 8. This CDR3 comprises 15 residues. The germline V gene encodes CDR1 SGHRS and CDR2 YFSETQ. The CDR3 coding sequence is TGCGCCAGCAGTACCGGACTAGTCCGCCAAGAGACCCAGTACTTC. Translated, it gives CASSTGLVRQETQYF. Using reference TRBV5-1 and TRBJ2-5 for the parts outside the CDR3, the full variable domain is KAGVTQTPRYLIKTRGQQVTLSCSPISGHRSVSWYQQTPGQGLQFLFEYFSETQRNKGNFPGRFSGRQFSNSRSEMNVSTLELGDSALYLCASSTGLVRQETQYFGPGTRLLVL.

The chain carries TRBV29-1 and TRBJ1-1; possibly TRBD1 for D (6 bases). The CDR3 runs to 14 residues. CDR1 is SQVTM and CDR2 is ANQGSEA in the germline V gene. V gave up 4 bases and J gave up 0 bases, with 12 bases separating them. In nucleotides, the CDR3 is TGCAGCGTTGCGAGGGGGTCCATGAACACTGAAGCTTTCTTT. Amino acids: CSVARGSMNTEAFF.